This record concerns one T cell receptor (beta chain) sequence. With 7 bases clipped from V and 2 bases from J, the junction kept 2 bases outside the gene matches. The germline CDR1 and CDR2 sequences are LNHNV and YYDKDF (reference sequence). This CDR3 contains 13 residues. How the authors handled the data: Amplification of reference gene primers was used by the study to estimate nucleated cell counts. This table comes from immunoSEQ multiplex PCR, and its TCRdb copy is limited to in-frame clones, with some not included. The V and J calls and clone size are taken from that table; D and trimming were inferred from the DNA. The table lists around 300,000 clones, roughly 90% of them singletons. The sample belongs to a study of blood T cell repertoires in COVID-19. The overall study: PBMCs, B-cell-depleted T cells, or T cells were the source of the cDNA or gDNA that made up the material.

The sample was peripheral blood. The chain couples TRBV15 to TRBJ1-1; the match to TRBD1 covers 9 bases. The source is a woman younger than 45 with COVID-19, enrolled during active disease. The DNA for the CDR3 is TGTGCCACCAAGGGACAGGGAAACACTGAAGCTTTCTTT. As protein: CATKGQGNTEAFF.